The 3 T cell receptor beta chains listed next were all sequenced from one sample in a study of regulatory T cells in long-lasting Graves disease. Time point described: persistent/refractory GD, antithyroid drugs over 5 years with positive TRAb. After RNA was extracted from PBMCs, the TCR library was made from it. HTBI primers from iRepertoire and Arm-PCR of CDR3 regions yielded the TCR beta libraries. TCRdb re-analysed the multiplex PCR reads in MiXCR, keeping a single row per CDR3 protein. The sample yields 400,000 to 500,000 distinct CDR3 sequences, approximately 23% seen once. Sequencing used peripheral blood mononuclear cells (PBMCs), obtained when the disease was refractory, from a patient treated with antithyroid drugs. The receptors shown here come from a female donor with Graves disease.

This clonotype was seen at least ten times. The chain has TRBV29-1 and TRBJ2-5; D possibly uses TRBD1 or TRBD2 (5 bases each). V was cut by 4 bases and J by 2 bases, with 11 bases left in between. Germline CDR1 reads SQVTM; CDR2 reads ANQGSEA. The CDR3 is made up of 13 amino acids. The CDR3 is CSVATGPQETQYF. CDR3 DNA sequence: TGCAGCGTTGCCACGGGACCACAAGAGACCCAGTACTTC.

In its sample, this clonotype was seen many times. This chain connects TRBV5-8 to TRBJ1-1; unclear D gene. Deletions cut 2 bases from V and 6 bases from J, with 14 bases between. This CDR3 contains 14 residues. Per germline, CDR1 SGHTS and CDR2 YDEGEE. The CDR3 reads CASSFRRERPEAFF. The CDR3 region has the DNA TGTGCCAGCAGCTTTCGACGGGAGCGACCTGAAGCTTTCTTT.

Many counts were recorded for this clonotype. In nucleotides, the CDR3 is TGTGCTAGTGCCATCCACACTGAAGCTTTCTTT. This translates into CASAIHTEAFF. The chain joins TRBV12-5 to TRBJ1-1; D is uncertain. Germline V CDR1 and CDR2: LGHNT, FRNRAP. This CDR3 spans 11 amino acids. Trimming removed 7 bases from V and 3 bases from J, with 6 bases in between.